Reported below is one T cell receptor beta chain. Here immunoSEQ multiplex PCR was the method, and the copy in TCRdb shows in-frame clones only, minus some. The sample records around 26,000 clones, 65% to 90% being singletons. This sample is drawn from a study of PD-L1 blockade in urothelial cancer. Background on the study: Males with urothelial cancer arising in the bladder constituted most of the roughly 30 patients. T cells were recovered from blood samples at a median of around 140,000.

The cohort comprised individuals with locally advanced or metastatic urothelial carcinoma. The CDR3 runs 14 residues. Trimming took 9 bases from V and 5 from J; bases not matched to a gene: 9. Germline V gives CDR1 SGHNT, CDR2 YENEEA. The sequencing here drew on PBMCs, taken around atezolizumab (anti-PD-L1) treatment. The clonotype originates from a man aged 55-75 years with urothelial cancer. The chain uses TRBV11-3 and TRBJ1-1, with TRBD1 identical over 10 bases. The CDR3 DNA reads TGTGCCAGATCGACAGGGGGCGAATTGACTGAAGCTTTCTTT. Translation: CARSTGGELTEAFF.